What follows are 10 T cell receptor beta chains derived from one specimen sequenced in a study of regulatory T cells in long-lasting Graves disease. Time point noted: newly diagnosed GD, antithyroid drugs for less than 3 months. PBMCs provided the RNA from which the TCR library was made. CDR3-region Arm-PCR and iRepertoire HTBI primers produced the TCR beta libraries. TCRdb recomputed calls from the multiplex PCR reads with MiXCR, one row per CDR3 protein. The data show 200,000 to 300,000 distinct CDR3 sequences, 20% to 25% seen once. Sequenced material: peripheral blood mononuclear cells (PBMCs), taken at new diagnosis, from a patient treated with antithyroid drugs. These receptors were collected from a female donor with Graves disease.

The chain couples TRBV7-8 to TRBJ1-2, with D maybe TRBD1 (6 bases). This CDR3 has 15 amino acids. Germline CDR1 reads SGHVS; CDR2 reads FQNEAQ. The V end lost 5 bases, the J end lost 2 bases, and 15 bases lay between the germline ends. The CDR3 DNA is TGTGCCAGCAGCCCAGGGGCCTTTTGGAACTATGGCTACACCTTC. Protein sequence: CASSPGAFWNYGYTF.

At least ten counts were recorded for this clonotype. The chain's CDR3 is CASRGANTGELFF. The CDR3 DNA reads TGTGCCAGCAGGGGGGCTAACACCGGGGAGCTGTTTTTT. J is TRBJ2-2 and V is TRBV28, with D maybe TRBD1 (6 bases). This CDR3 has 13 amino acids. The ends were cut back, 6 bases at V and 2 bases at J, with 7 bases in the middle. Germline CDR1 MDHEN, CDR2 SYDVKM.

This clonotype was seen ten or more times. The CDR3 protein is CSAIYSGAIRGEQYF. The CDR3 DNA reads as TGCAGTGCTATTTACTCAGGGGCAATTCGAGGCGAGCAGTACTTC. The chain couples TRBV20-1 to TRBJ2-7; tentatively, D is TRBD1 (6 bases). This CDR3 has 15 residues. V lost 4 bases and J 6 bases, leaving 22 bases between the germline ends. Germline-derived CDR1 and CDR2 are DFQATT and SNEGSKA (reference sequence).

In this sample, this clonotype turned up many times. The rearrangement joins TRBV24-1 to TRBJ2-2; D gene unclear. The germline CDR1 and CDR2 sequences are KGHDR and SFDVKD. Trimming cost V 6 bases and J 0 bases, with 7 bases left between them. The CDR3 consists of 14 residues. CDR3 loop: CATSRQANTGELFF. Here the CDR3 DNA reads TGTGCCACCAGTCGTCAGGCGAACACCGGGGAGCTGTTTTTT.

This clonotype was seen repeatedly, ten times or more. The CDR3 DNA reads TGTGCTAGTGGCCCCCCCGTCGGTGGAAACACCATATATTTT. This gives the protein CASGPPVGGNTIYF. The rearrangement links TRBV12-5 to TRBJ1-3; D not certain. Germline loops: CDR1 LGHNT, CDR2 FRNRAP. There are 14 residues in the CDR3. The germline V and J ends were trimmed by 6 bases and 3 bases, with 12 bases remaining between them.

A few counts support this clonotype. The V and J genes are TRBV28 and TRBJ2-2, with TRBD1 matching 9 bases. The CDR3 is 19 residues long. The junction had 17 bases not matched to a gene; V was cut back by 6 bases and J by 3 bases. CDR1 is MDHEN and CDR2 is SYDVKM in the germline V gene. CDR3 in DNA: TGTGCCAGCAGGGACAGGGGATTTAGATCTCGAGAAGACACCGGGGAGCTGTTTTTT. This codes for CASRDRGFRSREDTGELFF. Complete variable domain (other parts from reference TRBV28 and TRBJ2-2): DVKVTQSSRYLVKRTGEKVFLECVQDMDHENMFWYRQDPGLGLRLIYFSYDVKMKEKGDIPEGYSVSREKKERFSLILESASTNQTSMYLCASRDRGFRSREDTGELFFGEGSRLTVL.

A word on this clonotype: A junction boundary mismatches the germline segment, possibly from a read error. The V and J genes are TRBV9 and TRBJ2-5, with TRBD2 matching over 8 bases. Per germline, CDR1 SGDLS and CDR2 YYNGEE. The CDR3 sequence is 13 residues long. CDR3 coding DNA: TGTGCCAGCAGCGTAGAAGGCCTACTAGCGGATGACTTC. It encodes CASSVEGLLADDF.

This clonotype was counted between two and nine times. This clone may be a read error of a much larger clone one base away. The gene calls are TRBV12-3 or TRBV12-4 and TRBJ2-3; D could derive from TRBD1 or TRBD2 (5 bases each). CDR3 length: 15 residues. Trimming stripped 8 bases from V and 4 bases from J, with 19 bases between. CDR3 bases: TGTGCCAGCGGCCCAAGGGACCAAGGCCCAGATACGCAGTATTTT. The encoded protein is CASGPRDQGPDTQYF.

The chain employs TRBV9 and TRBJ1-4; 8 bases map to TRBD1. The CDR3 sequence is 16 residues long. With V trimmed by 0 bases and J by 8 bases, 9 bases remained unmatched. The germline V gene has CDR1 SGDLS and CDR2 YYNGEE. CDR3 coding DNA: TGTGCCAGCAGCGTAGGGGTCGGGACAGGTGGAGAAAAACTGTTTTTT. Its translation: CASSVGVGTGGEKLFF.

Concerning this clonotype: It differs at one base from a far larger clone, so likely a read error. The chain combines TRBV20-1 with TRBJ2-1; possible D gene TRBD2, 7 bases. Germline CDR1 is DFQATT and CDR2 is SNEGSKA (reference sequence). The ends were cut back, 3 bases at V and 10 bases at J, with 16 bases in the middle. This CDR3 is 13 amino acids long. The CDR3 reads CSASGGQTYEQFF. CDR3 bases: TGCAGTGCTAGCGGGGGGCAGACCTACGAGCAGTTCTTC.